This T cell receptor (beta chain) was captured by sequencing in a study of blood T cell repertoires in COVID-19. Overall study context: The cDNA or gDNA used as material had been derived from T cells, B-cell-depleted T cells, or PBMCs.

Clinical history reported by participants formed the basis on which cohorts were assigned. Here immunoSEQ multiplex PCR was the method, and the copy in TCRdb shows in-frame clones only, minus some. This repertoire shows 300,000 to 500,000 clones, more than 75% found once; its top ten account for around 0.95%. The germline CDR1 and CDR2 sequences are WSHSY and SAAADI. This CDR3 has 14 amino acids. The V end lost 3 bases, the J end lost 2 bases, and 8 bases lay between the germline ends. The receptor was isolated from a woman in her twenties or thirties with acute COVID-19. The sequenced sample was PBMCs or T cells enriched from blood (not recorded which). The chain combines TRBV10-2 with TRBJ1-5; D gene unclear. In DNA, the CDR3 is TGCGCCAGCAGTGATTTATCAGGCAATCAGCCCCAGCATTTT. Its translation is CASSDLSGNQPQHF.